This TCR beta chain derives from a study of blood T cell repertoires in COVID-19. Study in general: The United States, Italy and Spain provided the acute and convalescent COVID-19 samples. Sources were T cells, B-cell-depleted T cells, or PBMCs; the material itself was cDNA or gDNA.

With V trimmed by 4 bases and J by 5 bases, 4 bases remained unmatched. Looked up from germline, CDR1 is SGDLS and CDR2 is YYNGEE. This CDR3 spans 14 amino acids. Per the authors' pipeline: Amplification with reference gene primers provided the estimates of nucleated cell counts. The repertoire was sequenced with immunoSEQ multiplex PCR; TCRdb's copy has only in-frame clones and lacks some. For V, J and clone size, that table is used; D and trimming come from the DNA. The sample carries tens of thousands of clones, roughly 80% recorded once. This clonotype was obtained from a woman in her sixties with acute or convalescent COVID-19. The sample taken for sequencing was peripheral blood. The chain joins TRBV9 to TRBJ1-4; 8 bases line up with TRBD1. This CDR3 is CASSPGDRNEKLFF. Written as DNA, the CDR3 is TGTGCCAGCAGCCCAGGGGACAGGAATGAAAAACTGTTTTTT. Full variable domain (outside the CDR3, taken from reference TRBV9 and TRBJ1-4): DSGVTQTPKHLITATGQRVTLRCSPRSGDLSVYWYQQSLDQGLQFLIQYYNGEERAKGNILERFSAQQFPDLHSELNLSSLELGDSALYFCASSPGDRNEKLFFGSGTQLSVL.